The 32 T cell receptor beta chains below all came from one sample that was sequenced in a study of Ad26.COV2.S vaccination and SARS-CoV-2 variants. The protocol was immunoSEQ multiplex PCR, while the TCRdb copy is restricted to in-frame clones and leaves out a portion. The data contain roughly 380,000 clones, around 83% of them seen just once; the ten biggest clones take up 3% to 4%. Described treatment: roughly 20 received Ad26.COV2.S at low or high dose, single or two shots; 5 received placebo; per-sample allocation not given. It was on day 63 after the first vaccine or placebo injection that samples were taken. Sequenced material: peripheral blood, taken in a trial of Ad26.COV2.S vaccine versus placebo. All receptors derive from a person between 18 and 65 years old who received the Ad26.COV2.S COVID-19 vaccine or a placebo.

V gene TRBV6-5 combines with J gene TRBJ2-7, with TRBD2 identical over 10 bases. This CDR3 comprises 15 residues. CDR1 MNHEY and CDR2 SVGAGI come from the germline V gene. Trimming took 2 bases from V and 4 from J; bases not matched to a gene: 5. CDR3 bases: TGTGCCAGCAGTTACGCTAGCGGGAGCTTATACGAGCAGTACTTC. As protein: CASSYASGSLYEQYF.

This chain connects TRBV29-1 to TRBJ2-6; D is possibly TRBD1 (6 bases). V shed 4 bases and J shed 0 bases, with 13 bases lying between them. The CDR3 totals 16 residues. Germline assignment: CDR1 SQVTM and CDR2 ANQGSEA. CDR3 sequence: CSVAQGSLSGANVLTF. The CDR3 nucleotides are TGCAGCGTTGCACAGGGCTCACTCTCTGGGGCCAACGTCCTGACTTTC. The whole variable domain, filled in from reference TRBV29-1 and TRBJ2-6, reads SAVISQKPSRDICQRGTSLTIQCQVDSQVTMMFWYRQQPGQSLTLIATANQGSEATYESGFVIDKFPISRPNLTFSTLTVSNMSPEDSSIYLCSVAQGSLSGANVLTFGAGSRLTVL.

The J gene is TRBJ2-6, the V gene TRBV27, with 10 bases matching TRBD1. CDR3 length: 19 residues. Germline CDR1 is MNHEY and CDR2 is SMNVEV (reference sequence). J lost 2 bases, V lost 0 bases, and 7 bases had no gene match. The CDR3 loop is CASSLSPGQGKAGANVLTF. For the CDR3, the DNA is TGTGCCAGCAGTTTATCGCCGGGACAGGGGAAAGCTGGGGCCAACGTCCTGACTTTC.

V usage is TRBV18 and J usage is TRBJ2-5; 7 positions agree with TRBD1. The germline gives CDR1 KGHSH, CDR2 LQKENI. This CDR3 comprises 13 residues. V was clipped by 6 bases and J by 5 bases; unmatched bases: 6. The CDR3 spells CASSPGQSETQYF. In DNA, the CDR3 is TGTGCCAGCTCGCCGGGACAGAGTGAGACCCAGTACTTC.

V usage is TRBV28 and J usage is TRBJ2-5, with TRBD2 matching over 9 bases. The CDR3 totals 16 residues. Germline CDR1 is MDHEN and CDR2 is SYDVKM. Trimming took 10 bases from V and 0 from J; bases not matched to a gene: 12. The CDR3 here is CATRSVSGGYQETQYF. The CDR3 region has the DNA TGTGCCACACGGAGTGTGAGCGGGGGGTACCAAGAGACCCAGTACTTC.

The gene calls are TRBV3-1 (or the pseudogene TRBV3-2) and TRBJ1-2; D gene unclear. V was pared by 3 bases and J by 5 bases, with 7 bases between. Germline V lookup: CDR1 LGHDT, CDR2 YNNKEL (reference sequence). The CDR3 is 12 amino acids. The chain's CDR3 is CASSQREYGYTF. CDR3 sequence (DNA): TGTGCCAGCAGCCAGCGGGAATATGGCTACACCTTC.

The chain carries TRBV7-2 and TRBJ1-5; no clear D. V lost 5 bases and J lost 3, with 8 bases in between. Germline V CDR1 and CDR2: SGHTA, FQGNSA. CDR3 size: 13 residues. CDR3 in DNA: TGTGCCAGCAGCCCGGACCTCAATCAGCCCCAGCATTTT. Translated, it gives CASSPDLNQPQHF.

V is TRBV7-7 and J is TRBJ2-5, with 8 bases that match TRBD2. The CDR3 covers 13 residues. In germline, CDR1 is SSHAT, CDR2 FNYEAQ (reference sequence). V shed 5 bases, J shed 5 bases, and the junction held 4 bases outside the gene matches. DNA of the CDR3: TGTGCCAGCAGCCGGGGACTAGACGAGACCCAGTACTTC. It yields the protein CASSRGLDETQYF.

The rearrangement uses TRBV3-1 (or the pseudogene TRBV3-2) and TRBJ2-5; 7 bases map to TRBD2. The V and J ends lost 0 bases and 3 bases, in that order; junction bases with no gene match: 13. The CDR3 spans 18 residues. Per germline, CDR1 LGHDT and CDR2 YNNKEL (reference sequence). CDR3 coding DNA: TGTGCCAGCAGCCAAGATGGCCGGTGGGCGGGGACTAAAGAGACCCAGTACTTC. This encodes CASSQDGRWAGTKETQYF.

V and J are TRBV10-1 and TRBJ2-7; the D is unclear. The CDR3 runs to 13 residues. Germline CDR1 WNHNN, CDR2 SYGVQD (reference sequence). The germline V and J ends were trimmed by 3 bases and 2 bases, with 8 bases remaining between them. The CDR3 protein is CASSDSQTYEQYF. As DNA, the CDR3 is TGCGCCAGCAGTGATTCTCAGACCTACGAGCAGTACTTC.

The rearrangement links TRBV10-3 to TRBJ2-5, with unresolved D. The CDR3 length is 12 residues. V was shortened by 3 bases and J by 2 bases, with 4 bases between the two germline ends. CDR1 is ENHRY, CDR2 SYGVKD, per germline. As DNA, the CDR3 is TGTGCCATCAGTGAACAGCAAGAGACCCAGTACTTC. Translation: CAISEQQETQYF.

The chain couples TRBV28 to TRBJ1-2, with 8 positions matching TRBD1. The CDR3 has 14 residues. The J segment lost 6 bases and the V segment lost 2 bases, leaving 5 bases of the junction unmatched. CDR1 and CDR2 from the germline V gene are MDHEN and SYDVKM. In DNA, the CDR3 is TGTGCCAGCAGTTTACAGGACAGGGTGAATGGCTACACCTTC. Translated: CASSLQDRVNGYTF.

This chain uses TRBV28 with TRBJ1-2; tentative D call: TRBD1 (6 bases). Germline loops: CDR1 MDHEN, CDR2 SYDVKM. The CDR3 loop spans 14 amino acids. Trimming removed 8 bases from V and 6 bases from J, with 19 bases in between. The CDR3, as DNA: TGTGCCAGCGGAATCCCCGGGACACTCAATGGCTACACCTTC. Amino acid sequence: CASGIPGTLNGYTF.

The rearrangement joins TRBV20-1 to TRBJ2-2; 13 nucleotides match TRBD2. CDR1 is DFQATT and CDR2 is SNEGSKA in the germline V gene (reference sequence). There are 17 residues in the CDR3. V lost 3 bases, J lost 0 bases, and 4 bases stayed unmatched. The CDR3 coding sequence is TGCAGTGCTAGTGGGACTAGCGGGACTGCGAACACCGGGGAGCTGTTTTTT. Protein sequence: CSASGTSGTANTGELFF.

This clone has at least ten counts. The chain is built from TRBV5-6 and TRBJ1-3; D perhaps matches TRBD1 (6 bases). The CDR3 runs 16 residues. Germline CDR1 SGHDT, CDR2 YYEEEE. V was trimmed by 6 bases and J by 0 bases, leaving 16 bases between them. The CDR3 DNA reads TGTGCCAGCACTACCTGGGGGGGCCGCTCTGGAAACACCATATATTTT. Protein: CASTTWGGRSGNTIYF. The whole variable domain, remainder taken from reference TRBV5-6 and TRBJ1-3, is DAGVTQSPTHLIKTRGQQVTLRCSPKSGHDTVSWYQQALGQGPQFIFQYYEEEERQRGNFPDRFSGHQFPNYSSELNVNALLLGDSALYLCASTTWGGRSGNTIYFGEGSWLTVV.

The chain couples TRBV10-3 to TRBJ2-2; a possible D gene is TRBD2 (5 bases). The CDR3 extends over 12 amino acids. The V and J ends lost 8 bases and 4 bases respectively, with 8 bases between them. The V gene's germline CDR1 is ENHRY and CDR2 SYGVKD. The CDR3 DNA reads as TGTGCCATCGGGGAGACCACCGGGGAGCTGTTTTTT. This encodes CAIGETTGELFF.

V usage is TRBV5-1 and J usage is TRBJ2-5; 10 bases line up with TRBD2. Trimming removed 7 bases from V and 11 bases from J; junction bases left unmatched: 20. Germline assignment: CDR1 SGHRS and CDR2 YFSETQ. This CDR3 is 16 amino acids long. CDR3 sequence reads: CASGVTVTSGPLPQYF. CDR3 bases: TGCGCCAGCGGCGTAACCGTGACTAGCGGGCCTCTCCCGCAGTACTTC.

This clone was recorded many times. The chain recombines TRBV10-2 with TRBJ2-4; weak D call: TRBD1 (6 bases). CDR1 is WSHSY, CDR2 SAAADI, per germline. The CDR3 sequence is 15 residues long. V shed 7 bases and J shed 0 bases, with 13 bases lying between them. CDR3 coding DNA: TGCGCCAGCATCGAAGGGGGTTTAGCCAAAAACATTCAGTACTTC. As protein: CASIEGGLAKNIQYF.

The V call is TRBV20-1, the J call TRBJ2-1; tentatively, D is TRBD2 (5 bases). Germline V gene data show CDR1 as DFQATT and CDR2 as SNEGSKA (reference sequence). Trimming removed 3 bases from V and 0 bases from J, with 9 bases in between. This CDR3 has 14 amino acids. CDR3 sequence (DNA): TGCAGTGCTAGTTGGCGGGCCTCCTACAATGAGCAGTTCTTC. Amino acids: CSASWRASYNEQFF.

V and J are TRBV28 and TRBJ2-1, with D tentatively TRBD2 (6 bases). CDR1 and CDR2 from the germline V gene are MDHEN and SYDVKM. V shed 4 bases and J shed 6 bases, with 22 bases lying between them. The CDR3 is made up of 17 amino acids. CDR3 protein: CASSSNPEGQFFNEQFF. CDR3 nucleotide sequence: TGTGCCAGCAGTTCCAATCCGGAGGGTCAGTTCTTCAATGAGCAGTTCTTC.

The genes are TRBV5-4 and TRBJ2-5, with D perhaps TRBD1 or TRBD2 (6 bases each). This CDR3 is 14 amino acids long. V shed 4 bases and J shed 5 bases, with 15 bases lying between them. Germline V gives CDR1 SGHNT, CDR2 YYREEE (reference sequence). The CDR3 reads CASSTRGGLETQYF. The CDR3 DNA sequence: TGTGCCAGCAGCACCCGAGGGGGGCTCGAGACCCAGTACTTC. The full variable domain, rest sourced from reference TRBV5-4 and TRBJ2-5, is ETGVTQSPTHLIKTRGQQVTLRCSSQSGHNTVSWYQQALGQGPQFIFQYYREEENGRGNFPPRFSGLQFPNYSSELNVNALELDDSALYLCASSTRGGLETQYFGPGTRLLVL.

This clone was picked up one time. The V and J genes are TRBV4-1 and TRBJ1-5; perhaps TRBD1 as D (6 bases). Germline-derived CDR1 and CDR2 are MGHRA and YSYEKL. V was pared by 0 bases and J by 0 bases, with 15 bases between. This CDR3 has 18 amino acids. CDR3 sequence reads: CASSQDQLGAFSNQPQHF. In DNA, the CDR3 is TGCGCCAGCAGCCAAGATCAACTGGGGGCCTTTAGCAATCAGCCCCAGCATTTT.

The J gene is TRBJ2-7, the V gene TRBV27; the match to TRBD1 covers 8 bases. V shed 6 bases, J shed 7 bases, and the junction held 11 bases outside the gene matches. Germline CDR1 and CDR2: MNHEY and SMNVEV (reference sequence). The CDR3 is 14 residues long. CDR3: CASSGQGHQVEQYF. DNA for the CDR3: TGTGCCAGCAGCGGACAGGGCCATCAGGTTGAGCAGTACTTC.

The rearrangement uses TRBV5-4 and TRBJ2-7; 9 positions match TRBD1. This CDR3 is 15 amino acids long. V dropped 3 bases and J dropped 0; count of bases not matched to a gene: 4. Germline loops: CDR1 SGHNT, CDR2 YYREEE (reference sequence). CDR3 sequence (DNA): TGTGCCAGCAGCTGGGGACAGGGAAGCTCCTACGAGCAGTACTTC. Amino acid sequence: CASSWGQGSSYEQYF.

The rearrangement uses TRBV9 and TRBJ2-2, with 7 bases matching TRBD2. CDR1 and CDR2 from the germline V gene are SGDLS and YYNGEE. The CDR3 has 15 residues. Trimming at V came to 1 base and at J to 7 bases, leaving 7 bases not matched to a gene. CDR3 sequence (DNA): TGTGCCAGCAGCGTACATGGGGGGGTAATCGGGGAGCTGTTTTTT. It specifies CASSVHGGVIGELFF.

CDR3: CASAAGTGWNEQFF. The CDR3 nucleotides read TGCGCCAGCGCCGCCGGGACAGGGTGGAATGAGCAGTTCTTC. The V and J genes are TRBV4-3 and TRBJ2-1; 9 bases are shared with TRBD1. Germline V gene data show CDR1 as LGHNA and CDR2 as YSLEER. The CDR3 loop spans 14 amino acids. V gave up 8 bases and J gave up 7 bases; unmatched junction bases: 9.

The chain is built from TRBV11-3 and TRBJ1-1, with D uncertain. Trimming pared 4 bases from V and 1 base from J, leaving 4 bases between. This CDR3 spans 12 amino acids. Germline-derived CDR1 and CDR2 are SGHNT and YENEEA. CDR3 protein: CASSSKNTEAFF. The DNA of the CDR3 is TGTGCCAGCAGCTCAAAGAACACTGAAGCTTTCTTT.

CDR3 sequence: CASSRTGGYEQYF. CDR3 DNA sequence: TGTGCCAGCAGCCGGACAGGTGGATACGAGCAGTACTTC. The gene calls are TRBV7-2 and TRBJ2-7, with TRBD1 matching over 7 bases. The CDR3 has 13 residues. Germline loops: CDR1 SGHTA, CDR2 FQGNSA. The junction had 5 bases not matched to a gene; V was cut back by 5 bases and J by 4 bases.

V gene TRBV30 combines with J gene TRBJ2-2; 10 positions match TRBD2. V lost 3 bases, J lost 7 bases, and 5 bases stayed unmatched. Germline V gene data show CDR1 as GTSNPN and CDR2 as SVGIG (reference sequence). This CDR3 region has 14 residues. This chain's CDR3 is CAWRPTSGIGELFF. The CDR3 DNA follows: TGTGCCTGGAGGCCAACTAGCGGGATCGGGGAGCTGTTTTTT.

The CDR3 DNA sequence: TGTGCCTGGAGCACCAGGGGCCCCTACGAGCAGTACTTC. It encodes CAWSTRGPYEQYF. The chain combines TRBV30 with TRBJ2-7; the D gene is possibly TRBD1 (6 bases). Trimming removed 3 bases at V and 2 bases at J, with 11 bases between. This CDR3 has 13 amino acids. Germline V gives CDR1 GTSNPN, CDR2 SVGIG (reference sequence).

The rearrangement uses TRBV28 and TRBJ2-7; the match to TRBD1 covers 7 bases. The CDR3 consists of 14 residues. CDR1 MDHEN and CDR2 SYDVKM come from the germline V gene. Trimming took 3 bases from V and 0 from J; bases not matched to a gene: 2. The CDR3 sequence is CASSFTGDSYEQYF. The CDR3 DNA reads TGTGCCAGCAGTTTTACAGGGGACTCCTACGAGCAGTACTTC.

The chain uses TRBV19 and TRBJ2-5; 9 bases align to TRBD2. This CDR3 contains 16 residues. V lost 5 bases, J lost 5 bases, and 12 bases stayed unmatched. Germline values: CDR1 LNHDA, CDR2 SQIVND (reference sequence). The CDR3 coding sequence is TGTGCCAGTAGTCCGGCTAGCGGGACTCTGAAGGAGACCCAGTACTTC. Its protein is CASSPASGTLKETQYF.